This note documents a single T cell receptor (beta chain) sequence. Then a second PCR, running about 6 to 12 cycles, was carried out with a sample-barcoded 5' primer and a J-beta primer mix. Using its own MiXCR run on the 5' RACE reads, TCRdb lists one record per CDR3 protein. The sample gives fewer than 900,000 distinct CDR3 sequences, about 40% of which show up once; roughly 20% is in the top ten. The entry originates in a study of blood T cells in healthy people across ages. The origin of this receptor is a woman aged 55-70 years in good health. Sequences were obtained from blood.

CDR3 in DNA: TGTGCCAGCAGTTCATGGGACAACACAGATACGCAGTATTTT. This codes for CASSSWDNTDTQYF. The chain recombines TRBV28 with TRBJ2-3, with a tentative D call TRBD1 (6 bases). CDR3 length: 14 amino acids. Per the germline V gene, CDR1 is MDHEN and CDR2 is SYDVKM. Between the trimmed V and J ends, which lost 4 bases and 2 bases, there was a span of 10 bases.